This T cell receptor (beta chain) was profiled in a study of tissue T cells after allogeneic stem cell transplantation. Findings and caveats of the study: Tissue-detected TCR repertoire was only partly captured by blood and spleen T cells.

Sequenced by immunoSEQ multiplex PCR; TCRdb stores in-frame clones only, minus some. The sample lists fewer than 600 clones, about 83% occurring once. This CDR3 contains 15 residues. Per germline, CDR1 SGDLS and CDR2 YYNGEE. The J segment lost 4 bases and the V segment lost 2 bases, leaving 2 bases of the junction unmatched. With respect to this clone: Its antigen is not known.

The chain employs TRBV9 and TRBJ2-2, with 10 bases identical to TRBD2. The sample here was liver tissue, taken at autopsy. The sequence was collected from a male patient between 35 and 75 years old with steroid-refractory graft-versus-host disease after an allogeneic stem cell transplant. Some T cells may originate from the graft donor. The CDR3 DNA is TGTGCCAGCAGCGTTAGCGGGGGGTTCACCGGGGAGCTGTTTTTT. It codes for CASSVSGGFTGELFF.